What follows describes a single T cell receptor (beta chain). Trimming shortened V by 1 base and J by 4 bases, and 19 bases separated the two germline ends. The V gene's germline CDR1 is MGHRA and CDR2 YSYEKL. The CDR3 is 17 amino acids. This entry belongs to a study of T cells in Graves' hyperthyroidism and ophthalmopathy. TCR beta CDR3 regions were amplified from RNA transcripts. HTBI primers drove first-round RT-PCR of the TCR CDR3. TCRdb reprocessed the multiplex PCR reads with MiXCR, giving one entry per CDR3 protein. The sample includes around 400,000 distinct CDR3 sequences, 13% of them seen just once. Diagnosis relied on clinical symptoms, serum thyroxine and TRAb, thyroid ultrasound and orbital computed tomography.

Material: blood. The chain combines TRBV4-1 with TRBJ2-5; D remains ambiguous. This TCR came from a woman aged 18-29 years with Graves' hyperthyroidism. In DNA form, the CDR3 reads TGCGCCAGCAGCCAAGGATTAACCCCCAAGGGTCGAGAGACCCAGTACTTC. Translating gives CASSQGLTPKGRETQYF.